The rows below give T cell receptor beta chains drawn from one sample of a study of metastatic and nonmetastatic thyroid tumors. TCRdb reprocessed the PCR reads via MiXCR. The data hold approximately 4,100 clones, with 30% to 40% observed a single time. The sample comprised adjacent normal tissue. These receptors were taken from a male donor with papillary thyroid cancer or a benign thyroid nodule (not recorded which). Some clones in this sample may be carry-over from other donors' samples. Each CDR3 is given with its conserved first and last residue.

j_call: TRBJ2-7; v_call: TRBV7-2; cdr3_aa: CASSSHTLAEQYF
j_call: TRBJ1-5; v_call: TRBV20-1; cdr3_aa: CSARDFETGGSGSNQPQHF
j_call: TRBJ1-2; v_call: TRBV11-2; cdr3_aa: CASRWAADYGYTF
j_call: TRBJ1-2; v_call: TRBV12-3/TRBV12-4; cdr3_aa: CASSLSGFGGYTF
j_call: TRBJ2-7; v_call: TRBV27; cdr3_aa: CASSRTASYEQYF
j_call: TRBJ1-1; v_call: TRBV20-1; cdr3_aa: CSARVNTEAFF
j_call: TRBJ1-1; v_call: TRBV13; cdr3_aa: CASRAGGSGTEAFF
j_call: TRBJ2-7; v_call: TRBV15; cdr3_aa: CATSVDRSYEQYF
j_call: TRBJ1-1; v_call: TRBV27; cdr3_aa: CARSIGRGTEAFF
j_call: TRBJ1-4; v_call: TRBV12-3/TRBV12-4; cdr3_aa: CASRNPTGNEKLFF
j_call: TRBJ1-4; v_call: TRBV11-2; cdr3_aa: CASSSEELEKLFF
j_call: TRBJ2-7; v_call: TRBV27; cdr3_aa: CASSSEADPHSYEQYF
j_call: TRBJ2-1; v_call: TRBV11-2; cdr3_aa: CASSYRRTSGSLYNEQFF
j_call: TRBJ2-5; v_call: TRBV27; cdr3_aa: CASSISSGRQETQYF
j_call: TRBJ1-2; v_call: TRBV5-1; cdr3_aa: CASSHGQGYYGYTF
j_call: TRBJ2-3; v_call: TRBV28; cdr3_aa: CASSYPNRGPGGDTQYF
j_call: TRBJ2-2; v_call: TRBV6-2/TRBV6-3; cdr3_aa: CASGQVPTGELFF
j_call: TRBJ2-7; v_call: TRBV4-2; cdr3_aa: CASSQDGLAGVRYEQYF
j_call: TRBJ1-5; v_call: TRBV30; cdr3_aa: CAWSVNGASNQPQHF
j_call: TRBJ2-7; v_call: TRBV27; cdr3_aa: CASSTPGLNSYEQYF
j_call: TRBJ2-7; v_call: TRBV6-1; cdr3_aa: CACSPRPTSYEQYF
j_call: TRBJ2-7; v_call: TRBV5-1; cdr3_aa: CASSSTSGTYEQYF
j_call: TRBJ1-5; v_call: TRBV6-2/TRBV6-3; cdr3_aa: CASSWGTDSNQPQHF
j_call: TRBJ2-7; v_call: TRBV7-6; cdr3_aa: CASSLEGRGYEQYF
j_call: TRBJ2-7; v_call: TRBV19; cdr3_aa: CASSTQGAPPYEQYF
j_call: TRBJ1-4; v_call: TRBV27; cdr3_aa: CASSFGGGVEKLFF
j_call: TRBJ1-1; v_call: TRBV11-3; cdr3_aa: CASSLEGPTEAFF
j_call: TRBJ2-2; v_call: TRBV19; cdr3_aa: CASSQGTSGELFF
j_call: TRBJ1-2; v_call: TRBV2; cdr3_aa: CARGDRGNGYTF
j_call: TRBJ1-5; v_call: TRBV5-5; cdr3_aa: CASRFAAGDSNQPQHF
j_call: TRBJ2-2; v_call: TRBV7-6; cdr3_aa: CASSPEVTGELFF
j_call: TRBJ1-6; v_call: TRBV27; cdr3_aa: CASSLAPPGGSNSQLHF
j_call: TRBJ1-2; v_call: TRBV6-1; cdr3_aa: CASTGALVYGYTF
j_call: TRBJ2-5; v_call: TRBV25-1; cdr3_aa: CASGPGGTEETQYF
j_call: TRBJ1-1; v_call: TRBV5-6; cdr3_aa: CASSPGGQGRTEAFF
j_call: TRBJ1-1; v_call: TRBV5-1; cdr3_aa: CASSLVGVGNTEAFF
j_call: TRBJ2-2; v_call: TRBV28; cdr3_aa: CASSPGILNTGELFF
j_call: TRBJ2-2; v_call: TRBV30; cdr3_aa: CAWSPWTGAGELFF
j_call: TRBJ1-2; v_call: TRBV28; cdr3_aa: CASSSQGTGYGYTF
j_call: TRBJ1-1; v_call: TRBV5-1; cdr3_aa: CASILGQGSNTEAFF
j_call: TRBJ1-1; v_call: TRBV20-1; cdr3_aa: CSARGSGLMNTEAFF
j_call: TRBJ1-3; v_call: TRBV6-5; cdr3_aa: CASSYSVTSGNTIYF
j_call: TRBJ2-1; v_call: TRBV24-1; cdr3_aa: CATSDTGTGLYNEQFF
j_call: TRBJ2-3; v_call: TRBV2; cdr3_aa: CASRPSGSVDTQYF
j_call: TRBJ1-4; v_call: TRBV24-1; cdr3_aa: CATSDSRRENEKLFF
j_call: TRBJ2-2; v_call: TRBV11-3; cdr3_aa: CASSPIRGRDTVELFF
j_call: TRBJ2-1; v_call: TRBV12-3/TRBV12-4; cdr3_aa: CASSPRQGRGLERQFF
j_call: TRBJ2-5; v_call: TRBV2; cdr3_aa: CASSSQLAGGETQYF
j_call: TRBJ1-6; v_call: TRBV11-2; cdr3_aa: CASSLGVGSAPLHF
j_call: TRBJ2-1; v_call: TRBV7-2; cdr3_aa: CASRDRPYNEQFF
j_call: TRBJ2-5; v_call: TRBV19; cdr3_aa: CASTLGETQYF
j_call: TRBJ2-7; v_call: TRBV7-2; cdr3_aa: CASSPWTSGSEQYF
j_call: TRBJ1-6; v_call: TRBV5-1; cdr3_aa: CASSLIEAGDSPLHF
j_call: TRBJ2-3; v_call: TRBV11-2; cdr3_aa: CASSYGPKSDTQYF